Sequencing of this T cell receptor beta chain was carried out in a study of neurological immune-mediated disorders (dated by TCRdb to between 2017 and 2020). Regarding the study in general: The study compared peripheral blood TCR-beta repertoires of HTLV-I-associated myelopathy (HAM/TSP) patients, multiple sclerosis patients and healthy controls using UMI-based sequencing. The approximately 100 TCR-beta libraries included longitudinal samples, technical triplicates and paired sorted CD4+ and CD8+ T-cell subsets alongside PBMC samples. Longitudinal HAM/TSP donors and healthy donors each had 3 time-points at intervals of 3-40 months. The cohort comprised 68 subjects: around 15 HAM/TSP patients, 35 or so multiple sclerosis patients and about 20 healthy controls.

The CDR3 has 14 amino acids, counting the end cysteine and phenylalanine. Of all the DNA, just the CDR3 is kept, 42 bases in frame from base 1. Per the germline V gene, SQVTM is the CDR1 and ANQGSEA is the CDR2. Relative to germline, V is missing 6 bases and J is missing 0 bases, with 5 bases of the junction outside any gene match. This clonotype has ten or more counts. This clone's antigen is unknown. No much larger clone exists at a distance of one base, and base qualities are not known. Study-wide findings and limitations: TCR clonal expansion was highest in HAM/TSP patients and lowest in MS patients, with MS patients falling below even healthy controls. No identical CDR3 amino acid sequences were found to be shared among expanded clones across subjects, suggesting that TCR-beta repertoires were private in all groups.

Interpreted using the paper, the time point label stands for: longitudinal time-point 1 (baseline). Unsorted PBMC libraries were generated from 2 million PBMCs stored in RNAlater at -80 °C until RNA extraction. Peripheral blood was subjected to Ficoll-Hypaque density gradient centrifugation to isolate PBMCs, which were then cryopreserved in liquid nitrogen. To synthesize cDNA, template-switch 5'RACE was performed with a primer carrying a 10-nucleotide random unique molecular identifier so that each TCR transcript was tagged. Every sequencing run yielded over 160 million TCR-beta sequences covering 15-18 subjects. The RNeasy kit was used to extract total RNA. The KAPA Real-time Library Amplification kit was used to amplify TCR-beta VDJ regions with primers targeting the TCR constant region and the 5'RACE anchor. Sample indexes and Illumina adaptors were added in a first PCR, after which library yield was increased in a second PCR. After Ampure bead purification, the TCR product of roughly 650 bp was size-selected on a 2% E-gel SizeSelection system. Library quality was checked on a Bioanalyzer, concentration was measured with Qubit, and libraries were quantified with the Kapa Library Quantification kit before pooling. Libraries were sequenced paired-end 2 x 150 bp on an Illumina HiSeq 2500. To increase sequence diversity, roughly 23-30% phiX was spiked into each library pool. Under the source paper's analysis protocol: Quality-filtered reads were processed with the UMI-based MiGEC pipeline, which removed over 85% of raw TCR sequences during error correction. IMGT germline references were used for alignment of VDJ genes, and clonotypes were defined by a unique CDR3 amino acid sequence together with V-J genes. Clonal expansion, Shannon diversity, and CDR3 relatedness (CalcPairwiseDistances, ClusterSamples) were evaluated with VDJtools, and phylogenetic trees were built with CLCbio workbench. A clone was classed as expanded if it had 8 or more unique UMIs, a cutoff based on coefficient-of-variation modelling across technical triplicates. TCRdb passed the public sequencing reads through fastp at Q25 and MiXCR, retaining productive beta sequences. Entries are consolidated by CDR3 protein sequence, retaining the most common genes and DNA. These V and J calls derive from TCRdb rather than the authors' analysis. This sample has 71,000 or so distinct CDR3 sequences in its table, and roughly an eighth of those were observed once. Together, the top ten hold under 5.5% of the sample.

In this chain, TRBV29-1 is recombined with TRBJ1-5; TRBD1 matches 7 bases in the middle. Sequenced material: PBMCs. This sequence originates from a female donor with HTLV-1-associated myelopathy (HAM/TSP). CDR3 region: CSVGDRLSNQPQHF. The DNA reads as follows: TGCAGCGTGGGGGACAGACTTAGCAATCAGCCCCAGCATTTT.